A selection of T cell receptor beta chains follows, all from one sample in a study of molecular identifiers for immune sequencing clone quantification. One entry per CDR3 protein results from TCRdb running MiXCR on the PCR reads. In the table there are 60,000 to 70,000 distinct CDR3 sequences, less than 20% of which are singletons. Material for sequencing was naive CD8+ T cells from blood, with Jurkat cell RNA spiked in. The receptors stem from a human donor in good health. Some libraries in this study had Jurkat cell RNA spiked in. Each CDR3 is given with its conserved first and last residue. Each record gives: clone size, D gene, V gene, J gene, CDR3 DNA, CDR3 protein. The D gene is left open where the match is weak. The size entry is marked missing in some rows and otherwise reads once, few, many or a size class.

many,TRBD2,TRBV7-8,TRBJ2-2,TGTGCCAGCAGCTTAGCGATGGCGGGAGTCACCGGGGAGCTGTTTTTT,CASSLAMAGVTGELFF
many,NA,TRBV2,TRBJ2-1,TGTGCCAGGATAAGGACTTCCCAATACACCCCGGGGGAGAATGAGCAGTTCTTC,CARIRTSQYTPGENEQFF
many,TRBD1,TRBV6-6,TRBJ1-5,TGTGCCAGCAGGACTGGGACAGCTAGAAATCAGCCCCAGCATTTT,CASRTGTARNQPQHF
many,NA,TRBV12-3/TRBV12-4,TRBJ2-3,TGTGCCAGCAGTTGGGGTCCCACAGATACGCAGTATTTT,CASSWGPTDTQYF
many,TRBD2,TRBV27,TRBJ2-7,TGTGCCAGCAGCCCAGGGACTAGCGCATCCTACGAGCAGTACTTC,CASSPGTSASYEQYF
many,NA,TRBV30,TRBJ2-7,TGTGCCTGGAGTGTACCGACAGGAAGCTCCTACGAGCAGTACTTC,CAWSVPTGSSYEQYF
few,TRBD1,TRBV12-3/TRBV12-4,TRBJ1-2,TGTGCCAGCAGTTTCGACAGGGGGTATGGCTACACCTTC,CASSFDRGYGYTF
many,NA,TRBV4-3,TRBJ2-1,TGCGCCAGCAGCCAAGGTGCGGGCAACAATGAGCAGTTCTTC,CASSQGAGNNEQFF
many,TRBD1,TRBV13,TRBJ1-4,TGTGCCAGCAGCTTAGGGTACGGGACAGGGTTTTCTGCCGCAACTAATGAAAAACTGTTTTTT,CASSLGYGTGFSAATNEKLFF
many,NA,TRBV9,TRBJ2-7,TGTGCCAGCGGAGAGGGCGCCGGCTACGAGCAGTACTTC,CASGEGAGYEQYF
many,TRBD2,TRBV7-2,TRBJ2-1,TGTGCCAGCAGCTTGCTGACTAGCGGAGACAATGAGCAGTTCTTC,CASSLLTSGDNEQFF
few,NA,TRBV28,TRBJ2-7,TGTGCCAGCAGTTTCTGGGGATCCGAGCAGTACTTC,CASSFWGSEQYF
many,NA,TRBV19,TRBJ2-3,TGTGCCAGTAGTGGATTTTCTAGCACAGATACGCAGTATTTT,CASSGFSSTDTQYF
NA,TRBD2,TRBV14,TRBJ2-7,TGTGCCAGCAGCCCTCGGTACCTAATGCGGGGGTCCTCCTACGAGCAGTACTTC,CASSPRYLMRGSSYEQYF
many,TRBD1,TRBV4-1,TRBJ2-3,TGCGCCAGCAGCCAAGTTACGTGGGACAGGGGCCTTCAGGATACGCAGTATTTT,CASSQVTWDRGLQDTQYF
many,TRBD2,TRBV27,TRBJ2-5,TGTGCCAGCAGCACAACTAGCGGGAGGCCGGGGGATGGGACCCAGTACTTC,CASSTTSGRPGDGTQYF
few,NA,TRBV27,TRBJ2-1,TGTGCCAGCAGTCCGACTGGGAATGAGCAGTTCTTC,CASSPTGNEQFF
once,TRBD1,TRBV7-2,TRBJ2-7,TGTGCCAGCAGCGTCTACAGGGGGAAATACGAGCAGTACTTC,CASSVYRGKYEQYF
many,NA,TRBV7-9,TRBJ2-5,TGTGCCAGCAGCGGACAGAGAAAAGAGACCCAGTACTTC,CASSGQRKETQYF
many,NA,TRBV7-6,TRBJ2-7,TGTGCCAGCAGCCCACTGGGGACCGCCTACGAGCAGTACTTC,CASSPLGTAYEQYF